This TCR beta chain was profiled in a study of blood T cell repertoires in COVID-19. Original methodology: Amplification with reference gene primers provided the estimates of nucleated cell counts. Data came from immunoSEQ multiplex PCR; TCRdb stores just in-frame clones and leaves some out. The DNA was the basis for D and trimming; V, J and clone size are from that table. The profile shows about 100,000 clones, around 87% of them singletons. Trimming cost V 1 base and J 0 bases, with 8 bases left between them. Germline V lookup: CDR1 SGHDN, CDR2 FVKESK. This CDR3 has 15 amino acids. The sequenced sample consisted of peripheral blood. The sequence came from a woman aged 30 to 39 with acute or convalescent COVID-19. The gene calls are TRBV14 and TRBJ2-3; no firm D call. The CDR3 reads CASSQVTSSTDTQYF. Here the CDR3 DNA reads TGTGCCAGCAGCCAAGTAACTTCTAGCACAGATACGCAGTATTTT.